This T cell receptor beta chain originates from a study of T cell repertoires in aging, cancer and after chemotherapy. Overall study context: Paired samples before and after chemotherapy came from chronic lymphocytic leukemia patients on fludarabine- or bendamustine-based regimens. Study-level findings and limits: Rebound thymic output was suggested by rising median generation probability during chemotherapy in each cancer cohort. Thymic emigration or peripheral T cell expansion may be impaired by lymphoid organ infiltration in hematological cancer.

Peripheral blood genomic DNA, not sorted cells or RNA, was the template. Comment on this clonotype: Its matching antigen is unknown.

TRB rearrangements spanning V, D and J were amplified using mixed TRB-A/B primers. TCRdb ran MiXCR on the multiplex PCR reads and lists one entry per CDR3 protein. Among about 2,000 distinct CDR3 sequences listed, about 34% were seen once. The material sequenced was blood. The receptor was derived from a human donor with a blood cancer.

CDR3 nucleotide sequence: TGTGCCAGCAGCTTAACTCCCCAAATCTCCTATAATTCACCCCTCCACTTT. Its protein product is CASSLTPQISYNSPLHF. The rearrangement joins TRBV7-2 to TRBJ1-6; D is ambiguous. Germline CDR1 is SGHTA and CDR2 is FQGNSA. V gave up 2 bases and J gave up 0 bases, with 11 bases separating them. The CDR3 is made up of 17 amino acids.